A single T cell receptor (beta chain) is shown here with its context. Its antigen is currently unknown. This entry is derived from a study of T cells expressing NK-cell markers. Study-wide context: Eight donors were sequenced, seven testing HCMV-seropositive and one testing seronegative. Study-level findings and limits: Several of the donors also had these clonotypes leading their CD3+CD56-NKG2C+ fraction. Each of roughly six donors carried dominant NKG2C+ clonotypes accounting for about 1.0-7.5% of CD8+ T cells. It remained uncertain whether the expanded NKG2C+ T cell clones were specific for HCMV antigens.

TCRdb reanalyzed the 5' RACE reads, giving one entry per CDR3 protein sequence and no DNA. This sample's clone table lists 250,000 to 300,000 distinct CDR3 sequences. Germline CDR1 reads ENHRY; CDR2 reads SYGVKD. The CDR3 is 16 amino acids. The origin of this receptor is a young man in good health. Sample: blood T cells: a sorted CD56 or NKG2C T cell subset, CD4+ or CD8+ T cells, or bulk PBMC T cells (not recorded which). The chain combines TRBV10-3 with TRBJ1-3; TCRdb's D call of TRBD1 is untestable without DNA. The CDR3 region is CAISARGLGTGNTIYF.